This T cell receptor (beta chain) was observed in a study of regulatory T cells in long-lasting Graves disease. The TCR beta library used iRepertoire HTBI primers with Arm-PCR amplification of CDR3. Each CDR3 protein is one row after TCRdb ran MiXCR on the multiplex PCR reads. The table lists under 500,000 distinct CDR3 sequences, about a fifth of them singletons. This clonotype came up many times. V lost 8 bases, J lost 2 bases, and 16 bases lay in between. The CDR3 totals 15 residues. Time point defined: persistent/refractory GD, antithyroid drugs over 5 years with positive TRAb. From RNA extracted from PBMCs, the TCR library was made.

This sequence joins TRBV12-3 or TRBV12-4 and TRBJ1-5; TRBD1 might be the D (6 bases). This TCR derives from a female donor with Graves disease. The sample was peripheral blood mononuclear cells (PBMCs), taken when the disease was refractory, from a patient treated with antithyroid drugs. CDR3 nucleotides: TGTGCCAGCCTTAAGAGGGGGGCCGGCAATCAGCCCCAGCATTTT. This gives the protein CASLKRGAGNQPQHF.